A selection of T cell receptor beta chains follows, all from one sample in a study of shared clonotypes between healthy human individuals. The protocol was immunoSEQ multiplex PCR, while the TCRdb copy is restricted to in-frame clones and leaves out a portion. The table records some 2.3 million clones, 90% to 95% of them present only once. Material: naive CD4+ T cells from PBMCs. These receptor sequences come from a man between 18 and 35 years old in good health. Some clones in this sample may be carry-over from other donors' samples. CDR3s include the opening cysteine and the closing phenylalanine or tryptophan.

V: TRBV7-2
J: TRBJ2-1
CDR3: CASSSDFGGYNEQFF

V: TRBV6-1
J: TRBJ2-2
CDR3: CASSVSGRRGLGTGELFF

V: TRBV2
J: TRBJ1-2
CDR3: CASSVSGGNYGYTF

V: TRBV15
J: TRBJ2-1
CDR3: CATSSRGTSYNEQFF

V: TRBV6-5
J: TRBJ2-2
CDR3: CASSYSADWELFF

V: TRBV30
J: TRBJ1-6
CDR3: CAWSVLRVGNPTYNSPLHF

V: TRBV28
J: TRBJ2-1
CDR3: CASSWGLGRGEQFF

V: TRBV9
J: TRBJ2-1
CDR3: CASSPRSSGYNEQFF

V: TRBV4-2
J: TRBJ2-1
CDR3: CASSQGLAGGWYEQFF

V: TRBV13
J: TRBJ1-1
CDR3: CASSRTGVSPEAFF

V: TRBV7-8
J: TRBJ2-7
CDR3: CASSSAGKSTYEQYF

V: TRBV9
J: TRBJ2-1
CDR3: CASSARHLSYEQFF

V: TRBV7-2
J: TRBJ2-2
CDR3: CASSLWGGLTGELFF

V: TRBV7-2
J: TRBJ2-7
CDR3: CASSRQGVEGEQYF

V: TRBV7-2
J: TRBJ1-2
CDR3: CASSQTARGYTF

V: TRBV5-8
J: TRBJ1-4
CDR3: CASSLEAGDEKLFF

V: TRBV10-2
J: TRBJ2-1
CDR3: CASSGDRSSYNEQFF

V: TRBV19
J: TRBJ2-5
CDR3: CASSMGQADQETQYF

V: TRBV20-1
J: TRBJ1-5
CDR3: CSARLGPQHF

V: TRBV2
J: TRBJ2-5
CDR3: CASSVSSSGRTSRKTQYF

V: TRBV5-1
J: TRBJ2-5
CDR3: CASSLALGQETQYF

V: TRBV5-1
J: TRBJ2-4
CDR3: CASSLMGAAKNIQYF

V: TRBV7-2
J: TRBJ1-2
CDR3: CASSSRTGGAHGYTF

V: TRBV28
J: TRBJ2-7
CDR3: CASSLEGVKYF

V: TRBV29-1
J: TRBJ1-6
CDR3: CSVALQDNSPLHF

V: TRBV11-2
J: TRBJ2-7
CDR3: CASSLAGGGEQYF

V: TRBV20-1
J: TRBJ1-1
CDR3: CSARGLAEAFF

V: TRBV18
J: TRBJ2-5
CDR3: CASSPLIGGQETQYF

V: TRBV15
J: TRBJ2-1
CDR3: CATSRERFYNEQFF

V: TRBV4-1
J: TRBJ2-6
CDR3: CASSHAAASWSGANVLTF

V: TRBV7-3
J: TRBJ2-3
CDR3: CASSNSGLDTDTQYF

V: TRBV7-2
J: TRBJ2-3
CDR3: CASSSAGGPSTDTQYF

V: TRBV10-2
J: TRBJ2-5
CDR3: CASIRQGQETQYF

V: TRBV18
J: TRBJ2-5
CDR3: CASSFSGTTGETQYF

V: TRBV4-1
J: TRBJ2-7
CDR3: CASSQIGHRTYEQYF

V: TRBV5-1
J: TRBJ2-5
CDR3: CASSPAPGTQETQYF

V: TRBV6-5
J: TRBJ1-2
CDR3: CASRQGRTGYTF

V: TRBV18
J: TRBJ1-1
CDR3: CASSQAGLTEAFF

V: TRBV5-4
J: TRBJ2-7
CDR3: CASSFDRGTAYEQYF

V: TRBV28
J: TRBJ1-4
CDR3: CASSFGGAGANEKLFF

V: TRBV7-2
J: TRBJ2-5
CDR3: CASSFRDRGRSETQYF

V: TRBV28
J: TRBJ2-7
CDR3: CASSFNRGVVHEQYF

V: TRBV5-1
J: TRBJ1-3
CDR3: CASSPDNGNTIYF

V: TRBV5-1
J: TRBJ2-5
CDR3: CASSSSGTSGETQYF

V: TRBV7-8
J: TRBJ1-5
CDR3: CASSLRTGGYQPQHF

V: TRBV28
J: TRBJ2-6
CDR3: CASSPPGSGANVLTF

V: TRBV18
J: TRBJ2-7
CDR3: CASSLMDSNLYEQYF

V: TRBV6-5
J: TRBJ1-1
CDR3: CASRSWGPNTEAFF